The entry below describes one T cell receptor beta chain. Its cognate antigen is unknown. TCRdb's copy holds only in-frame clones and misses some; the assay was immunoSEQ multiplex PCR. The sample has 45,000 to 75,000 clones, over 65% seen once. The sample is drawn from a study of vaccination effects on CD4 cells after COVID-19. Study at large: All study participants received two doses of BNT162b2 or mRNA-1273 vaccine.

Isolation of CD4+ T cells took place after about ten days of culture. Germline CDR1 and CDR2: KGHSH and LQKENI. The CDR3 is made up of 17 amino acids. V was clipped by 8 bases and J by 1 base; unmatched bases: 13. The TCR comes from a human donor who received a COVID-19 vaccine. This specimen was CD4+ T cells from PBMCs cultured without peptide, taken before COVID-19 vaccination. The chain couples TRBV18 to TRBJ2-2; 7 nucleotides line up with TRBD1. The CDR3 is CASLLRTGTVNTGELFF. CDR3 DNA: TGTGCCAGCCTTCTCCGGACCGGGACAGTGAACACCGGGGAGCTGTTTTTT.